The text below deals with one TCR beta chain. Some clones are missing from TCRdb's copy, which holds only in-frame ones; the method was immunoSEQ multiplex PCR. The table lists about 310,000 clones, roughly 87% of them singletons. Trimming shortened V by 2 bases and J by 0 bases, and 17 bases separated the two germline ends. The V gene's germline CDR1 is SGHTA and CDR2 FQGNSA. CDR3 size: 19 residues. This sample was taken from a study of blood T cell repertoires in COVID-19. On the study more broadly: The samples span acute and convalescent COVID-19 from the United States, Italy and Spain.

In Cohort 3, a recovered donor had either two negative PCRs, clearance, or symptom resolution. The rearrangement joins TRBV7-2 to TRBJ1-6; D perhaps matches TRBD1 (6 bases). This receptor was obtained from a woman aged 18-29 years who had recovered from COVID-19. The specimen sequenced was PBMCs or T cells enriched from blood (not recorded which). CDR3 residues: CASSLQGQSLSSYNSPLHF. DNA of the CDR3: TGTGCCAGCAGCTTACAAGGACAGTCCCTTAGCTCCTATAATTCACCCCTCCACTTT.